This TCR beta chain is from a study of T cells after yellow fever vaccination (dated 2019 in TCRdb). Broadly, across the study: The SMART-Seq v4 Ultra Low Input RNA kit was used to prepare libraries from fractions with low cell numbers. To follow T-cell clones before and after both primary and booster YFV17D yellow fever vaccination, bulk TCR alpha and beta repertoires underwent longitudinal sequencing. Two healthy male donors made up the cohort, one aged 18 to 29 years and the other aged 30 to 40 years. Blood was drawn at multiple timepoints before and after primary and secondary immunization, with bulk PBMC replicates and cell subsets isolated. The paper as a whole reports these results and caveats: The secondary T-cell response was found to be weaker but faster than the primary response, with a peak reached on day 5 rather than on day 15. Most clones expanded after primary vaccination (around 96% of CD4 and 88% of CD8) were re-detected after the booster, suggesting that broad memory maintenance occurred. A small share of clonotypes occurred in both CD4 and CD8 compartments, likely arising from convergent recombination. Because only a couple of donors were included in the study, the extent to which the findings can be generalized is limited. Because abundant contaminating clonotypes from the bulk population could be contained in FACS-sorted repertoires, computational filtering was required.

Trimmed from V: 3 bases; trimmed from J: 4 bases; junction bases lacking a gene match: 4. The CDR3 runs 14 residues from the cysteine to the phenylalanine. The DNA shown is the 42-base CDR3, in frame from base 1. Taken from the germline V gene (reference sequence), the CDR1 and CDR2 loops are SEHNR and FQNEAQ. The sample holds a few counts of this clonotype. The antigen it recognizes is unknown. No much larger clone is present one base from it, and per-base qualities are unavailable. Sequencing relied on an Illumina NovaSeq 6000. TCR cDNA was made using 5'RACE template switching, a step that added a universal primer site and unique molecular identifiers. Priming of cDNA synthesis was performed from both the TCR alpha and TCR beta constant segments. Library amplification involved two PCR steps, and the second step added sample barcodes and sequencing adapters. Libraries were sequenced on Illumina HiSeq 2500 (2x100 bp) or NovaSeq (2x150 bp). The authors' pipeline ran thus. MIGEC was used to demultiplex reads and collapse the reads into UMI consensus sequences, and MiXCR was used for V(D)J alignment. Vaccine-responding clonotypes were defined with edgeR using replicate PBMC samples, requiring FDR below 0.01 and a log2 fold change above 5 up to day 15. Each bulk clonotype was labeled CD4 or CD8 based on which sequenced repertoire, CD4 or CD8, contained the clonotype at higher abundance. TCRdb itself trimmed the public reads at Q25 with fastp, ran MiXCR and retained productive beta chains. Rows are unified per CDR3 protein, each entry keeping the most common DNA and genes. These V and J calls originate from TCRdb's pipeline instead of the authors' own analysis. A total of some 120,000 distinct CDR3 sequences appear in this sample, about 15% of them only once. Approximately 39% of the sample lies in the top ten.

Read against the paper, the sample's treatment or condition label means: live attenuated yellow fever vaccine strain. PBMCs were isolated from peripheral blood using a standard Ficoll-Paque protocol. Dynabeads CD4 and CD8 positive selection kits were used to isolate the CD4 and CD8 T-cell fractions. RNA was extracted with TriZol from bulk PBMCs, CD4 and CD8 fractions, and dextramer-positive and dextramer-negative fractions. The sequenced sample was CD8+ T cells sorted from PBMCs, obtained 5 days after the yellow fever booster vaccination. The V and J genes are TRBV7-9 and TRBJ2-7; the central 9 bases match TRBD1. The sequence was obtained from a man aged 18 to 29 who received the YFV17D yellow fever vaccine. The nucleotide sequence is TGTGCCAGCAGCTTTCCGGGACAGGGATACGAGCAGTACTTC. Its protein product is CASSFPGQGYEQYF.